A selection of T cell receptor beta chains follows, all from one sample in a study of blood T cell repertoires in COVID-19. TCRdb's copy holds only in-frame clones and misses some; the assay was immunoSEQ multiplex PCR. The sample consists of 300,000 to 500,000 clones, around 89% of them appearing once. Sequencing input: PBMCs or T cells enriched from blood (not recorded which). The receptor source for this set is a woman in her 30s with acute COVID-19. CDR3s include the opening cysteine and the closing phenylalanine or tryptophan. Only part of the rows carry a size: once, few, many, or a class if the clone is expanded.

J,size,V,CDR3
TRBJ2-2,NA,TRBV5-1,CASSLQGGTGELFF
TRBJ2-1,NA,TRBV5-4,CASSGELAGYNEQFF
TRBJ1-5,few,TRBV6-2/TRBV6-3,CASSYLSTGRDQPQHF
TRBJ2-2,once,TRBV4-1,CASSQVKGVGELFF
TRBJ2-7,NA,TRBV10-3,CAIRRTSGPPGEQYF
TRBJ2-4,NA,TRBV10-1,CASSASGPLAKNIQYF
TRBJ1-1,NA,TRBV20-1,CSASFMNTEAFF
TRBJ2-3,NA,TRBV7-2,CASSLETYGTDTQYF
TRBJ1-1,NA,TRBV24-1,CATRDRGNTEAFF
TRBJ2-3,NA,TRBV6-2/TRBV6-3,CASSPDRQSTDTQYF
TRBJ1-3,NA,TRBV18,CASSTTGGVSGNTIYF
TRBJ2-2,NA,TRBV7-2,CASSSSGGAGTGELFF
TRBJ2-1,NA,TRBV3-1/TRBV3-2,CASSQDGTSGVKDNEQFF
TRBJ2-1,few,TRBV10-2,CASTGGASYNEQFF
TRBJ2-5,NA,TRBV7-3,CASSLSSGRQETQYF
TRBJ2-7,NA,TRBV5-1,CASSSNGGEQYF
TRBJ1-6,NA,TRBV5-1,CASSSRQGEYNSPLHF
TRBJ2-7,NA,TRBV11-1,CASSLSGQGGSYEQYF
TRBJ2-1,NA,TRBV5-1,CASSLFGTGNYNEQFF
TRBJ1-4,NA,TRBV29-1,CSVEDRGRSEKLFF
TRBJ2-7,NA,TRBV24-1,CATSDRTTGTYEQYF
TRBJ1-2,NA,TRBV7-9,CASSFEGGYGYTF
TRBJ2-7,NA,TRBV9,CASNEGSSYEQYF
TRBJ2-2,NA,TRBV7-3,CASSLRGTGLTGELFF
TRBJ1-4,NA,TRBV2,CASKGGIGINEKLFF
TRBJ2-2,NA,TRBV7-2,CASSHDRVVGELFF
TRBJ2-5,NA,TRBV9,CASSVLIGAKGETQYF
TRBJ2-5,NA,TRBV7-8,CASSLIGQGPETQYF
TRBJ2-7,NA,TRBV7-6,CASTVGTGGGFYEQYF
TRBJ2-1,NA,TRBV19,CASSISSGGLNEQFF
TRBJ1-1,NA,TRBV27,CASSHDRGTEAFF
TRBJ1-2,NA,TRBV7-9,CASSLGAGANYGYTF
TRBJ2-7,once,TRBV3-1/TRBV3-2,CASSQAQGLYF
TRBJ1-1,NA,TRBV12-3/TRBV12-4,CASTAQGNTEAFF
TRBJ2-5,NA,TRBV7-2,CASSSRETQYF
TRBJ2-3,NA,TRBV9,CASSAQGLAGGGPRDTQYF
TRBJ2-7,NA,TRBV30,CAWSRRDRYFSYEQYF
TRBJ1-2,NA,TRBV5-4,CASSGKQGDYGYTF
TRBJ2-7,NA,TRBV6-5,CASSLAGTGASEQYF
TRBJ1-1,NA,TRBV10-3,CAISESGLLGSTEAFF
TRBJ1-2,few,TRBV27,CASSSPPVDRNYGYTF
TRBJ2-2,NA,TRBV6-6,CASVTGGASGELFF